One sample yielded the 8 T cell receptor beta chains listed below, sequenced in a study of CD8 T cells in Susac syndrome (dated by TCRdb to the late 2010s). Preparation of the library involved the immunoSEQ multiplex PCR assay. RNA was extracted with the RNeasy kit and roughly 0.5 to 1 ug was reverse transcribed using random hexamers. In TCRdb, the public reads were trimmed at Q25 with fastp and aligned with MiXCR, with productive beta chains retained. Every entry covers one CDR3 protein and lists the most common genes and DNA from its rows. The sample has about 280,000 distinct CDR3 sequences on record, roughly 85% of them singletons. Of the sample, approximately 0.11% falls within the top ten clones. Sequencing used CD8+ T cells from PBMCs. These receptors originate from a human donor with multiple sclerosis.

The CDR3 DNA reads TGTGCCAGCAGCTTAGGGCGAAAGACGCAGTATTTT. It yields the protein CASSLGRKTQYF. The chain couples TRBV11-2 to TRBJ2-3; D is undetermined. The germline V gene encodes CDR1 SGHAT and CDR2 FQNNGV. There are 12 residues in the CDR3. V dropped 1 base and J dropped 9 bases, with 8 bases sitting between them.

The chain combines TRBV6-1 with TRBJ2-2; 7 bases match TRBD1. Germline values: CDR1 MNHNS, CDR2 SASEGT. CDR3 length: 14 residues. The V gene end was trimmed by 7 bases and the J gene end by 5 bases; junction bases not matched to a gene: 7. CDR3 residues: CASNGRGYTGELFF. The CDR3 bases are TGTGCCAGCAATGGCAGGGGGTATACCGGGGAGCTGTTTTTT.

The chain has TRBV2 and TRBJ1-1, with 11 bases matching TRBD1. The CDR3 contains 17 residues. Per germline, CDR1 SNHLY and CDR2 FYNNEI. The V segment lost 5 bases and the J segment 4 bases; nucleotides outside the gene matches: 12. The CDR3 region has the DNA TGTGCCAGCAGTCATTTGGACAGGGGGCCTGTGGCCACTGAAGCTTTCTTT. Translated: CASSHLDRGPVATEAFF. Full variable domain (rest looked up from reference TRBV2 and TRBJ1-1): EPEVTQTPSHQVTQMGQEVILRCVPISNHLYFYWYRQILGQKVEFLVSFYNNEISEKSEIFDDQFSVERPDGSNFTLKIRSTKLEDSAMYFCASSHLDRGPVATEAFFGQGTRLTVV.

The rearrangement links TRBV9 to TRBJ1-3; the match to TRBD1 covers 9 bases. J lost 4 bases, V lost 4 bases, and 12 bases had no gene match. Germline-derived CDR1 and CDR2 are SGDLS and YYNGEE. The CDR3 is 17 residues long. CDR3 nucleotides: TGTGCCAGCAGCCTTGGGACAGGGATCGCCCCGGGAAACACCATATATTTT. Encoded protein: CASSLGTGIAPGNTIYF.

The chain carries TRBV12-3 or TRBV12-4 and TRBJ2-7; no clear D gene. V dropped 3 bases and J dropped 3 bases, with 9 bases sitting between them. The CDR3 runs to 13 residues. In DNA, the CDR3 is TGTGCCAGCAGTTTTGGCGTTTACTACGAGCAGTACTTC. Protein: CASSFGVYYEQYF.

This sequence joins TRBV10-3 and TRBJ2-3; 10 bases align to TRBD2. The V gene end was trimmed by 0 bases and the J gene end by 3 bases; junction bases not matched to a gene: 9. The germline CDR1 and CDR2 sequences are ENHRY and SYGVKD. This CDR3 has 18 amino acids. The CDR3 loop is CAISESNVVLAGTDTQYF. The CDR3 coding sequence is TGTGCCATCAGTGAGTCGAATGTGGTACTAGCGGGAACAGATACGCAGTATTTT.

This chain uses TRBV5-1 with TRBJ2-1, with TRBD2 matching over 9 bases. With V trimmed by 0 bases and J by 5 bases, 6 bases remained unmatched. This CDR3 region has 16 residues. Germline CDR1 and CDR2: SGHRS and YFSETQ. The CDR3 DNA is TGCGCCAGCAGCTTGGGGCTAGCGGGAAGGAACAATGAGCAGTTCTTC. Translating it yields CASSLGLAGRNNEQFF.

V and J are TRBV5-1 and TRBJ2-2, with D unclear. Germline V gives CDR1 SGHRS, CDR2 YFSETQ. The CDR3 has 14 residues. V lost 1 base and J 1 base, leaving 5 bases between the germline ends. The CDR3 DNA is TGCGCCAGCAGCTTGAGTCAGAACACCGGGGAGCTGTTTTTT. It codes for CASSLSQNTGELFF.